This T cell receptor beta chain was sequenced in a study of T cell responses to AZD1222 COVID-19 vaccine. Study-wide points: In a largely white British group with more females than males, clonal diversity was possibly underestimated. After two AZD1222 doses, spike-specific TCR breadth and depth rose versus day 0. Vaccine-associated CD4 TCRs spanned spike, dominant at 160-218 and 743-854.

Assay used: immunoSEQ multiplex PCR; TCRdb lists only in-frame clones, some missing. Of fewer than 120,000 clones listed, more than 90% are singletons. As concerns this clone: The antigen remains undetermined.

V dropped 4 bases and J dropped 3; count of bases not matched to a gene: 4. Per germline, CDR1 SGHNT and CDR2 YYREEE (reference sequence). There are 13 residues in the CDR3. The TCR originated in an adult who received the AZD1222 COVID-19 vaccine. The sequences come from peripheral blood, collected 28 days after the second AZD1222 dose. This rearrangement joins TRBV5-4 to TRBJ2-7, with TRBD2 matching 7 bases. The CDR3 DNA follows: TGTGCCAGCAGCCCCCCGGGGGGCTACGAGCAGTACTTC. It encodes CASSPPGGYEQYF.